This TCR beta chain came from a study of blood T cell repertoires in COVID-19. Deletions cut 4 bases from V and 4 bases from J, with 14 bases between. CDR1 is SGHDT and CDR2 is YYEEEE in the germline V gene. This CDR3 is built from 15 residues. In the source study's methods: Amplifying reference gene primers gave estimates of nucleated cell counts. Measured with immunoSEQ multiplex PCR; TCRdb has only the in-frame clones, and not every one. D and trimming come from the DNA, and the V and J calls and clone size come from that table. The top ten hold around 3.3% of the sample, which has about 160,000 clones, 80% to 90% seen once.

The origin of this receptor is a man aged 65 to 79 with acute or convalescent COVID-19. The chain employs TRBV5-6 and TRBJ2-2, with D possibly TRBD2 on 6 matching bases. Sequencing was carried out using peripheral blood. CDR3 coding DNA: TGTGCCAGCAGCCAGGGACTGCCGGGCACCGGGGAGCTGTTTTTT. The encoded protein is CASSQGLPGTGELFF.